The 10 T cell receptor beta chains below were found in one sample sequenced in a study of blood T cell repertoires in COVID-19. TCRdb's table, derived via immunoSEQ multiplex PCR, lists solely in-frame clones and lacks some. The repertoire consists of fewer than 85,000 clones, with roughly 80% occurring once and the leading ten covering 28%. Sample: peripheral blood. The receptors shown here come from a human donor in a cohort sampled during active COVID-19.

The V and J genes are TRBV10-3 and TRBJ2-7; 9 bases fit TRBD1. Germline trimming cut 2 bases from V and 4 bases from J; bases unmatched to any gene: 12. The CDR3 is 17 amino acids. The germline V gene has CDR1 ENHRY and CDR2 SYGVKD. The CDR3, as DNA: TGTGCCATCAGTGAGAGGTGGCCGGGACAGGGTGGATACGAGCAGTACTTC. As protein: CAISERWPGQGGYEQYF.

The chain recombines TRBV28 with TRBJ2-7; TRBD2 might be the D (6 bases). V was clipped by 1 base and J by 6 bases, with 10 bases between them. In germline, CDR1 is MDHEN, CDR2 SYDVKM. This CDR3 has 13 amino acids. The CDR3 loop reads CASSLYQGGEQYF. The CDR3 nucleotides are TGTGCCAGCAGTTTATATCAGGGAGGCGAGCAGTACTTC.

The chain couples TRBV28 to TRBJ1-2; TRBD1 might be the D (5 bases). The CDR3 loop spans 14 amino acids. Germline-derived CDR1 and CDR2 are MDHEN and SYDVKM. Trimming shortened V by 1 base and J by 8 bases, and 14 bases separated the two germline ends. The CDR3 nucleotides are TGTGCCAGCAGTTTATTCGCCGGGGCGGGAGGCTACACCTTC. Protein product: CASSLFAGAGGYTF.

The chain combines TRBV11-2 with TRBJ1-2; the D is unclear. The germline V and J ends were trimmed by 4 bases and 2 bases, with 8 bases remaining between them. CDR1 and CDR2 from the germline V gene are SGHAT and FQNNGV. This CDR3 is 13 amino acids long. The CDR3 is CASSYTANYGYTF. CDR3 DNA: TGTGCCAGCAGCTACACAGCAAACTATGGCTACACCTTC.

The rearrangement uses TRBV6-5 and TRBJ1-4; a weak D match, TRBD1 (5 bases). V lost 0 bases and J 5 bases, leaving 10 bases between the germline ends. This CDR3 is built from 15 residues. CDR1 and CDR2 (germline): MNHEY, SVGAGI. The CDR3 coding sequence is TGTGCCAGCAGTTACTCGGGGCGGATCAATGAAAAACTGTTTTTT. Its protein is CASSYSGRINEKLFF.

The gene calls are TRBV2 and TRBJ1-1; TRBD1 agrees at 9 bases. Germline loops: CDR1 SNHLY, CDR2 FYNNEI. J was trimmed by 0 bases and V by 0 bases; bases with no gene match: 11. This CDR3 contains 19 residues. DNA for the CDR3: TGTGCCAGCAGTGAAGCGTTGGGACAGGGTCAAGGGATGAACACTGAAGCTTTCTTT. Its protein product is CASSEALGQGQGMNTEAFF.

The rearrangement joins TRBV19 to TRBJ2-7; TRBD1 agrees at 8 bases. CDR1 and CDR2 from the germline V gene are LNHDA and SQIVND (reference sequence). The CDR3 runs to 14 residues. V lost 5 bases to trimming and J lost 4 bases; unmatched junction nucleotides: 7. CDR3 amino acids: CASSSGQGGYEQYF. In DNA, the CDR3 is TGTGCCAGTAGTTCCGGACAGGGAGGTTACGAGCAGTACTTC.

The chain links TRBV9 to TRBJ2-3; 8 bases agree with TRBD1. This CDR3 is built from 17 residues. Per the germline V gene, CDR1 is SGDLS and CDR2 is YYNGEE. V lost 0 bases and J lost 6; bases outside the gene matches: 12. DNA of the CDR3: TGTGCCAGCAGCGTAGGTCGGACAGGGAGAGGGAAGGATACGCAGTATTTT. It yields the protein CASSVGRTGRGKDTQYF.

Only a few counts were recorded for this clone. V and J are TRBV5-1 and TRBJ2-2; D possibly corresponds to TRBD2 (7 bases). Germline V gives CDR1 SGHRS, CDR2 YFSETQ. Trimming stripped 4 bases from V and 6 bases from J, with 16 bases between. The CDR3 extends over 15 amino acids. CDR3 nucleotide sequence: TGCGCCAGCAGCCCGGCGGGGGCCGACGCCGGGGAGCTGTTTTTT. Its translation is CASSPAGADAGELFF.

This clone was detected only a few times. This chain connects TRBV4-3 to TRBJ2-5; 9 nucleotides line up with TRBD2. Per the germline V gene, CDR1 is LGHNA and CDR2 is YSLEER. Trimming removed 5 bases from V and 5 bases from J; junction bases left unmatched: 3. The CDR3 sequence is 13 residues long. In nucleotides, the CDR3 is TGCGCCAGCAGCTCTAGCGGGGTCGAGACCCAGTACTTC. It encodes CASSSSGVETQYF.